This T cell receptor beta chain stems from a study of OX40 agonist ivuxolimab in advanced cancers. Notes on the research overall: The costimulatory receptor OX40 (CD134) was targeted by ivuxolimab, a fully human IgG2 agonistic monoclonal antibody. The paper reports the monotherapy dose-escalation portion (N of about 54 patients) of the phase I ivuxolimab trial. In the dose-escalation cohort, around four fifths of patients were male, and the mean age was approximately 60 years, with a range of 23 to 79. Intravenous ivuxolimab was administered to patients every 2 weeks at six dose levels: 0.01, 0.1, 0.3, 1.5, 3 and 10 mg/kg. The point of sequencing TCRbeta in the periphery was to test whether ivuxolimab changed TCR sequence diversity and drove clonal T-cell expansion. Prior anti-PD-1, anti-PD-L1 or anti-CTLA-4 therapy was permitted, and checkpoint inhibitors had been received by around 39% of dose-escalation patients. Three dose-escalation patients achieved partial responses, one with hepatocellular carcinoma and two with cutaneous melanoma. Of the roughly 53 patients in dose escalation, about 20 had hepatocellular carcinoma, about 15 had melanoma, 9 had renal cell carcinoma and 9 had head and neck cancer. Study-level results and caveats: Low levels of normalized T-cell clonal expansion were also seen in some nonresponding patients. Which antigens the clonally expanded peripheral T cells were specific for was not determined. After ivuxolimab, CD8+ T cells had more expanded clones than CD4+ T cells on average. In the 0.1-3.0 mg/kg groups, partial responders were among the patients with the lowest normalized peripheral clonal expansion, particularly in CD8+ T cells. At doses of 0.1 to 3.0 mg/kg, clonal expansion of both CD4+ and CD8+ blood T cells was observed from baseline to week 6.

Genomic DNA was isolated from the sorted cells so that the TCRbeta CDR3 region could be sequenced. The immunoSEQ Assay was used to sequence the TCRbeta CDR3 regions. The source is immuneACCESS, and TCRdb retained only in-frame sequences with V and J called. Part of the clones is not carried over; for the studies checked, unresolved V genes explain less than half of this, and the remainder is unexplained. The sample data list tens of thousands of clones, and 80% to 90% of these were observed just once. The leading ten clones occupy around 6.5% of the sample. CDR1 and CDR2 were assigned from the germline V gene (reference sequence) as SGHNT and YYREEE. The CDR3 measures 14 amino acids from cysteine to phenylalanine. Just CDR3 DNA is preserved here, 42 bases in frame from base 1. V loses 2 bases at its end and J loses 2 bases; junction bases beyond the gene matches: 4. This clone came up once. Its antigen is currently not known. No much larger clonotype is one base removed from it; base qualities were not supplied. This sample also contains other DNA sequences that code for the same CDR3.

Patients with autoimmune disease history or receiving systemic immunosuppression were excluded from the trial. In every dose cohort, peripheral blood was drawn for TCR sequencing at baseline, cycle 4 day 1, and cycle 7 day 1. The samples were drawn from a first-in-human, open-label, multicenter phase I dose-escalation trial of ivuxolimab. Adults with locally advanced or metastatic head and neck squamous cell, hepatocellular, melanoma or renal cell carcinoma were enrolled in the trial. CD4+ and CD8+ T cells were sorted separately from peripheral blood before TCR sequencing. The sequence links TRBV5-4 to TRBJ2-7; 7 junctional bases match TRBD1. The TCR comes from an adult with an advanced solid tumor such as melanoma, head and neck, liver or kidney cancer. This specimen was CD4+ or CD8+ T cells sorted from blood, taken in a trial of the OX40 agonist ivuxolimab. The DNA reads TGTGCCAGCAGCTTACGACAGGGACCCTACGAGCAGTACTTC. Its protein product is CASSLRQGPYEQYF.